A selection of T cell receptor beta chains follows, all from one sample in a study of blood T cell repertoires in COVID-19. Sequenced by immunoSEQ multiplex PCR; TCRdb stores in-frame clones only, minus some. Of around 300,000 clones in the sample, about nine tenths are singletons; the top ten hold approximately 3%. Sequencing was carried out using peripheral blood. All receptors derive from a woman in her twenties or thirties with active or convalescent COVID-19. CDR3s include the opening cysteine and the closing phenylalanine or tryptophan. D genes are given only for firm matches. For some rows the clone size is stated as once, few or many, or as a class when expanded; others skip it.

D gene: NA
J gene: TRBJ1-6
clone size: few
V gene: TRBV3-1/TRBV3-2
CDR3 protein: CASSHRQPRRESPLHF
CDR3 DNA: TGTGCCAGCAGCCATAGACAGCCTCGGAGGGAATCACCCCTCCACTTT

D gene: NA
J gene: TRBJ1-3
clone size: NA
V gene: TRBV28
CDR3 protein: CASSFDPVRGNTIYF
CDR3 DNA: TGTGCCAGCAGTTTCGATCCGGTGCGGGGAAACACCATATATTTT

D gene: NA
J gene: TRBJ2-3
clone size: NA
V gene: TRBV5-1
CDR3 protein: CASSFPPGGIITDTQYF
CDR3 DNA: TGCGCCAGCAGCTTCCCTCCCGGGGGAATTATTACAGATACGCAGTATTTT

D gene: TRBD1
J gene: TRBJ2-2
clone size: NA
V gene: TRBV6-1
CDR3 protein: CASTGTGASGELFF
CDR3 DNA: TGTGCCAGTACCGGGACAGGGGCCTCCGGGGAGCTGTTTTTT

D gene: TRBD1
J gene: TRBJ1-5
clone size: NA
V gene: TRBV7-8
CDR3 protein: CASSFSRGTGGNQPQHF
CDR3 DNA: TGTGCCAGCAGCTTTTCCAGGGGGACAGGGGGCAATCAGCCCCAGCATTTT

D gene: NA
J gene: TRBJ2-6
clone size: once
V gene: TRBV3-1/TRBV3-2
CDR3 protein: CASSQDWTLNSGANVLTF
CDR3 DNA: TGTGCCAGCAGCCAAGATTGGACACTAAACTCTGGGGCCAACGTCCTGACTTTC

D gene: NA
J gene: TRBJ2-3
clone size: NA
V gene: TRBV3-1/TRBV3-2
CDR3 protein: CASSQTPTLGTDTQYF
CDR3 DNA: TGTGCCAGCAGCCAAACTCCCACGCTTGGCACAGATACGCAGTATTTT

D gene: TRBD2
J gene: TRBJ2-5
clone size: NA
V gene: TRBV27
CDR3 protein: CASSAGLAFETQYF
CDR3 DNA: TGTGCCAGCAGTGCGGGACTAGCTTTTGAGACCCAGTACTTC

D gene: TRBD2
J gene: TRBJ2-5
clone size: few
V gene: TRBV7-9
CDR3 protein: CASSPTSGGAQETQYF
CDR3 DNA: TGTGCCAGCAGCCCAACTAGCGGGGGGGCCCAAGAGACCCAGTACTTC

D gene: NA
J gene: TRBJ1-5
clone size: NA
V gene: TRBV27
CDR3 protein: CASSFGAGNQPQHF
CDR3 DNA: TGTGCCAGCAGTTTTGGGGCCGGTAATCAGCCCCAGCATTTT

D gene: NA
J gene: TRBJ1-1
clone size: NA
V gene: TRBV10-2
CDR3 protein: CASLIRYFKGDMNTEAFF
CDR3 DNA: TGCGCCAGCTTAATTCGTTACTTCAAGGGGGATATGAACACTGAAGCTTTCTTT

D gene: NA
J gene: TRBJ2-5
clone size: NA
V gene: TRBV5-8
CDR3 protein: CASSFGLGGRETQYF
CDR3 DNA: TGTGCCAGCAGCTTCGGCCTTGGAGGCAGGGAGACCCAGTACTTC

D gene: TRBD1
J gene: TRBJ1-2
clone size: once
V gene: TRBV30
CDR3 protein: CAWSVQGEDGYTF
CDR3 DNA: TGTGCCTGGAGTGTCCAGGGGGAGGATGGCTACACCTTC

D gene: TRBD1
J gene: TRBJ2-6
clone size: NA
V gene: TRBV18
CDR3 protein: CASSPQGGATGANVLTF
CDR3 DNA: TGTGCCAGCTCACCACAAGGGGGCGCAACTGGGGCCAACGTCCTGACTTTC

D gene: TRBD1
J gene: TRBJ1-2
clone size: NA
V gene: TRBV2
CDR3 protein: CASSPRDRSFYGYTF
CDR3 DNA: TGTGCCAGCAGCCCCCGGGACAGATCATTTTATGGCTACACCTTC

D gene: NA
J gene: TRBJ1-2
clone size: NA
V gene: TRBV4-3
CDR3 protein: CASSQELRANYGYTF
CDR3 DNA: TGCGCCAGCAGCCAAGAATTGCGGGCTAACTATGGCTACACCTTC

D gene: TRBD1
J gene: TRBJ1-5
clone size: few
V gene: TRBV19
CDR3 protein: CASSINTGGNQPQHF
CDR3 DNA: TGTGCCAGTAGTATAAATACAGGGGGCAATCAGCCCCAGCATTTT

D gene: TRBD2
J gene: TRBJ2-5
clone size: NA
V gene: TRBV10-3
CDR3 protein: CATLGLAGETQYF
CDR3 DNA: TGTGCCACCTTGGGACTAGCGGGTGAGACCCAGTACTTC

D gene: TRBD1
J gene: TRBJ1-1
clone size: NA
V gene: TRBV11-3
CDR3 protein: CASSLGGDRGNTEAFF
CDR3 DNA: TGTGCCAGCAGCTTAGGGGGTGACAGGGGGAACACTGAAGCTTTCTTT

D gene: TRBD1
J gene: TRBJ1-4
clone size: once
V gene: TRBV19
CDR3 protein: CASIIIGTGLLGEKLFF
CDR3 DNA: TGTGCCAGTATTATAATCGGGACAGGGTTATTAGGGGAAAAACTGTTTTTT

D gene: NA
J gene: TRBJ1-1
clone size: NA
V gene: TRBV7-2
CDR3 protein: CASSLLQGGTEAFF
CDR3 DNA: TGTGCCAGCAGCTTACTACAGGGTGGCACTGAAGCTTTCTTT

D gene: TRBD1
J gene: TRBJ1-4
clone size: NA
V gene: TRBV6-5
CDR3 protein: CASSSPGTGGGKLFF
CDR3 DNA: TGTGCCAGCAGTTCCCCCGGGACAGGGGGAGGAAAACTGTTTTTT

D gene: TRBD1
J gene: TRBJ1-3
clone size: NA
V gene: TRBV19
CDR3 protein: CASSMDRGPGNTIYF
CDR3 DNA: TGTGCCAGTAGTATGGACAGGGGGCCTGGAAACACCATATATTTT

D gene: NA
J gene: TRBJ2-5
clone size: NA
V gene: TRBV20-1
CDR3 protein: CSARDEDQYF
CDR3 DNA: TGCAGTGCTAGAGATGAGGACCAGTACTTC

D gene: NA
J gene: TRBJ1-3
clone size: NA
V gene: TRBV6-1
CDR3 protein: CASSEALRVWGNTIYF
CDR3 DNA: TGTGCCAGCAGTGAAGCGTTGCGGGTCTGGGGAAACACCATATATTTT

D gene: TRBD1
J gene: TRBJ1-5
clone size: few
V gene: TRBV28
CDR3 protein: CAASTGVNQPQHF
CDR3 DNA: TGTGCAGCCTCGACAGGGGTCAATCAGCCCCAGCATTTT

D gene: TRBD1
J gene: TRBJ1-2
clone size: NA
V gene: TRBV3-1/TRBV3-2
CDR3 protein: CASSQGDSNYGYTF
CDR3 DNA: TGTGCCAGCAGCCAGGGGGACAGCAACTATGGCTACACCTTC

D gene: TRBD1
J gene: TRBJ2-3
clone size: NA
V gene: TRBV18
CDR3 protein: CASSLYTGQGATDTQYF
CDR3 DNA: TGTGCCAGCTCCCTCTACACGGGACAGGGGGCAACAGATACGCAGTATTTT

D gene: NA
J gene: TRBJ1-6
clone size: few
V gene: TRBV9
CDR3 protein: CASSVAGSIEPLHF
CDR3 DNA: TGTGCCAGCAGCGTAGCTGGGAGTATAGAACCCCTCCACTTT

D gene: NA
J gene: TRBJ2-5
clone size: NA
V gene: TRBV12-5
CDR3 protein: CASGLGQGVQETQYF
CDR3 DNA: TGTGCTAGTGGTTTGGGTCAAGGGGTACAAGAGACCCAGTACTTC

D gene: TRBD1
J gene: TRBJ1-2
clone size: NA
V gene: TRBV11-1
CDR3 protein: CASSNTGTAYGYTF
CDR3 DNA: TGTGCCAGCAGTAACACCGGGACAGCCTATGGCTACACCTTC

D gene: NA
J gene: TRBJ1-3
clone size: few
V gene: TRBV6-1
CDR3 protein: CASSEQGSSGNTIYF
CDR3 DNA: TGTGCCAGCAGTGAACAGGGCAGCTCTGGAAACACCATATATTTT

D gene: TRBD2
J gene: TRBJ2-1
clone size: NA
V gene: TRBV7-2
CDR3 protein: CASSLGGLAGTSSYNEQFF
CDR3 DNA: TGTGCCAGCAGCTTAGGGGGACTAGCGGGGACAAGCTCCTACAATGAGCAGTTCTTC

D gene: TRBD1
J gene: TRBJ1-1
clone size: NA
V gene: TRBV6-2/TRBV6-3
CDR3 protein: CASSSQGGLNTEAFF
CDR3 DNA: TGTGCCAGCAGTTCCCAGGGGGGCCTAAACACTGAAGCTTTCTTT

D gene: NA
J gene: TRBJ2-7
clone size: NA
V gene: TRBV7-2
CDR3 protein: CASSLGGTSYEQYF
CDR3 DNA: TGTGCCAGCAGCTTAGGCGGGACTTCCTACGAGCAGTACTTC

D gene: TRBD1
J gene: TRBJ1-1
clone size: NA
V gene: TRBV6-4
CDR3 protein: CASRADRSNTEAFF
CDR3 DNA: TGTGCCAGCAGAGCGGACAGGTCGAACACTGAAGCTTTCTTT

D gene: NA
J gene: TRBJ2-3
clone size: NA
V gene: TRBV7-2
CDR3 protein: CASSLGPSPGANTQYF
CDR3 DNA: TGTGCCAGCAGCTTAGGCCCTTCCCCTGGGGCCAATACGCAGTATTTT

D gene: NA
J gene: TRBJ2-3
clone size: NA
V gene: TRBV20-1
CDR3 protein: CSATWGETQYF
CDR3 DNA: TGCAGTGCTACGTGGGGGGAGACGCAGTATTTT

D gene: NA
J gene: TRBJ1-2
clone size: NA
V gene: TRBV7-2
CDR3 protein: CASSLDRTNYGYTF
CDR3 DNA: TGTGCCAGCAGCCTGGACAGAACTAACTATGGCTACACCTTC

D gene: TRBD1
J gene: TRBJ2-1
clone size: few
V gene: TRBV28
CDR3 protein: CASSPGTGTYNEQFF
CDR3 DNA: TGTGCCAGCAGTCCCGGGACAGGAACCTACAATGAGCAGTTCTTC

D gene: TRBD1
J gene: TRBJ1-6
clone size: NA
V gene: TRBV30
CDR3 protein: CAWRDRGMHSSPLHF
CDR3 DNA: TGTGCCTGGAGGGACAGGGGAATGCATAGTTCACCCCTCCACTTT

D gene: TRBD2
J gene: TRBJ2-2
clone size: NA
V gene: TRBV9
CDR3 protein: CASSATGTSGLGELFF
CDR3 DNA: TGTGCCAGCAGCGCCACAGGGACTAGCGGGCTCGGGGAGCTGTTTTTT

D gene: NA
J gene: TRBJ2-2
clone size: NA
V gene: TRBV7-2
CDR3 protein: CASSLMRSTGELFF
CDR3 DNA: TGTGCCAGCAGCTTAATGCGGAGCACCGGGGAGCTGTTTTTT

D gene: TRBD2
J gene: TRBJ2-1
clone size: NA
V gene: TRBV7-2
CDR3 protein: CASSVTGTSNEQFF
CDR3 DNA: TGTGCCAGCAGCGTCACCGGGACTAGCAATGAGCAGTTCTTC

D gene: TRBD1
J gene: TRBJ2-1
clone size: NA
V gene: TRBV7-9
CDR3 protein: CASSSPERGRKIYNEQFF
CDR3 DNA: TGTGCCAGCAGCTCCCCGGAGAGGGGGCGGAAGATTTACAATGAGCAGTTCTTC

D gene: TRBD1
J gene: TRBJ1-5
clone size: NA
V gene: TRBV7-2
CDR3 protein: CASSAGQTANQPQHF
CDR3 DNA: TGTGCCAGCAGTGCGGGACAGACTGCCAATCAGCCCCAGCATTTT

D gene: TRBD1
J gene: TRBJ2-1
clone size: NA
V gene: TRBV7-9
CDR3 protein: CASSRTGQGQFF
CDR3 DNA: TGTGCCAGCAGCCGGACAGGGCAGGGGCAGTTCTTC

D gene: TRBD1
J gene: TRBJ2-6
clone size: NA
V gene: TRBV7-6
CDR3 protein: CASSLEGQGSGANVLTF
CDR3 DNA: TGTGCCAGCAGCTTAGAGGGACAGGGCTCTGGGGCCAACGTCCTGACTTTC

D gene: NA
J gene: TRBJ1-3
clone size: NA
V gene: TRBV18
CDR3 protein: CASSRGMANSGNTIYF
CDR3 DNA: TGTGCCAGCTCACGAGGGATGGCAAACTCTGGAAACACCATATATTTT